The rows below give T cell receptor beta chains drawn from one sample of a study of neurological immune-mediated disorders. A single record per CDR3 protein comes from TCRdb applying MiXCR to the 5' RACE reads. The profile covers about 62,000 distinct CDR3 sequences, with over 3.5% appearing a single time and more than 2% taken by the ten largest. Sequencing was carried out using PBMCs. Receptors were obtained from a woman between 50 and 59 years old with multiple sclerosis. Each CDR3 is given with its conserved first and last residue. The D gene is left open where the match is weak. Clone size is not always given. Where it is, it says once, few, many or a class for expanded clones.

>TRBJ1-5|NA|many|TRBV15|15
CATSSAGTVNQPQHF
TGTGCCACCAGCAGCGCCGGGACGGTCAATCAGCCCCAGCATTTT
>TRBJ2-1|TRBD2|many|TRBV12-3/TRBV12-4|15
CASTELARSYNEQFF
TGTGCCAGCACCGAACTAGCGCGCTCCTACAATGAGCAGTTCTTC
>TRBJ1-5|NA|NA|TRBV28|14
CATKDEDSNQPQNF
TGTGCCACCAAGGACGAAGATAGCAATCAGCCCCAGAATTTT
>TRBJ1-5|NA|NA|TRBV4-3|15
CASSLRHRDNQPQHF
TGCGCCAGCAGCCTTCGCCACAGGGACAATCAGCCCCAGCATTTT
>TRBJ1-2|NA|many|TRBV4-2|12
CASSQAIYGYTF
TGTGCCAGCAGCCAGGCGATATATGGCTACACCTTC
>TRBJ2-3|NA|NA|TRBV5-1|16
CASSPPGLVGPDTQYF
TGCGCCAGCAGCCCCCCTGGACTGGTGGGACCAGATACGCAGTATTTT
>TRBJ1-1|NA|many|TRBV6-5|13
CASHVRGFTEAFF
TGTGCCAGCCATGTTCGCGGGTTCACTGAAGCTTTCTTT
>TRBJ1-6|NA|many|TRBV20-1|15
CSARDLDRGDSPLNF
TGCAGTGCTAGAGATCTCGACCGAGGAGATTCACCCCTCAACTTT
>TRBJ2-2|NA|many|TRBV25-1|15
CASSPTGLNTGELFF
TGTGCCAGCAGCCCGACAGGATTGAACACCGGGGAGCTGTTTTTT
>TRBJ2-3|NA|many|TRBV20-1|15
CSAQGRIQNTDTQYF
TGCAGTGCTCAAGGACGGATCCAAAACACAGATACGCAGTATTTT
>TRBJ2-3|NA|many|TRBV7-2|15
CASSSMGAITDTQYF
TGTGCCAGCAGCTCCATGGGCGCGATCACAGATACGCAGTATTTT
>TRBJ2-1|TRBD2|NA|TRBV30|15
CAWSGAGGSYNEQFF
TGTGCCTGGAGTGGAGCGGGAGGATCCTACAATGAGCAGTTCTTC
>TRBJ2-5|NA|many|TRBV20-1|15
CSARDWATVGETQYF
TGCAGTGCTAGAGATTGGGCGACAGTCGGGGAGACCCAGTACTTC
>TRBJ2-1|TRBD2|many|TRBV5-4|17
CASSLVISGGVRNEQFF
TGTGCCAGCAGCTTGGTGATTAGCGGGGGAGTCCGGAATGAGCAGTTCTTC
>TRBJ2-2|NA|NA|TRBV2|15
CASSARVGNTGELFF
TGTGCCAGCAGTGCTCGAGTGGGGAACACCGGGGAGCTGTTTTTT
>TRBJ2-7|TRBD1|few|TRBV5-1|14
CASSLGTGGYEQYF
TGCGCCAGCAGCTTGGGGACAGGGGGCTACGAGCAGTACTTC
>TRBJ2-3|NA|many|TRBV27|13
CASRSGRSDTQYF
TGTGCCAGCCGATCGGGACGATCAGATACGCAGTATTTT
>TRBJ1-1|NA|many|TRBV29-1|13
CSARTDLNTEAFF
TGCAGCGCTAGGACAGACTTGAACACTGAAGCTTTCTTT
>TRBJ1-1|NA|many|TRBV5-1|14
CASSLDPSSTEAFF
TGCGCCAGCAGCTTGGATCCCTCGAGCACTGAAGCTTTCTTT
>TRBJ2-2|NA|many|TRBV15|15
CATSSPRENTGELFF
TGTGCCACCAGCAGTCCCAGGGAGAACACCGGGGAGCTGTTTTTT
>TRBJ2-3|NA|NA|TRBV5-6|15
CVSSLTGSSTDTQYF
TGTGTCAGCAGCTTAACGGGTAGTAGCACAGATACGCAGTATTTT
>TRBJ1-1|NA|many|TRBV7-2|14
CASSGDPMNTEAFF
TGTGCCAGCAGCGGGGACCCGATGAACACTGAAGCTTTCTTT
>TRBJ2-7|NA|NA|TRBV7-6|15
CASSLEESRTYEQYF
TGTGCCAGCAGCTTAGAAGAGTCCCGGACCTACGAGCAGTACTTC
>TRBJ1-1|TRBD1|many|TRBV12-3/TRBV12-4|16
CASSLGSAGGIPEAFF
TGTGCCAGCAGTTTAGGGTCGGCAGGGGGCATCCCTGAAGCTTTCTTT
>TRBJ2-7|NA|few|TRBV4-2|16
CASSQEGLRVSYEQYF
TGTGCCAGCAGCCAAGAGGGTTTGAGAGTTTCCTACGAGCAGTACTTC
>TRBJ1-6|TRBD1|many|TRBV12-3/TRBV12-4|16
CASSQTGDSYNSPLNF
TGTGCCAGCAGCCAGACAGGGGACTCCTATAATTCACCCCTCAACTTT
>TRBJ2-3|TRBD2|many|TRBV4-3|16
CASSQEASGFTDTQYF
TGCGCCAGCAGCCAAGAGGCTAGCGGATTCACAGATACGCAGTATTTT
>TRBJ2-2|NA|many|TRBV7-6|14
CASNPDPNTGELFF
TGTGCCAGCAACCCAGACCCGAACACCGGGGAGCTGTTTTTT
>TRBJ1-1|NA|many|TRBV29-1|12
CSTLTGNTEAFF
TGCAGCACACTAACAGGGAACACTGAAGCTTTCTTT
>TRBJ2-1|NA|many|TRBV7-8|15
CASSFGGRSYNEQFF
TGTGCCAGCAGCTTTGGGGGGAGGTCCTACAATGAGCAGTTCTTC
>TRBJ2-2|NA|many|TRBV2|14
CASGAGTPTGELFF
TGTGCCAGCGGTGCAGGCACCCCCACCGGGGAGCTGTTTTTT
>TRBJ2-5|NA|many|TRBV29-1|12
CSVEDAVETQYF
TGCAGCGTTGAAGACGCGGTGGAGACCCAGTACTTC
>TRBJ1-1|NA|many|TRBV7-2|13
CASSLIPNTEAFF
TGTGCCAGCAGCTTAATCCCTAACACTGAAGCTTTCTTT
>TRBJ2-1|NA|NA|TRBV5-5|14
CASSLDSWGNEQFF
TGTGCCAGCAGCTTGGACAGTTGGGGGAATGAGCAGTTCTTC
>TRBJ2-7|NA|few|TRBV6-6|12
CASSPRDYEQYF
TGTGCCAGCAGCCCCCGGGATTACGAGCAGTACTTC
>TRBJ1-2|NA|many|TRBV12-3/TRBV12-4|13
CASSAGRGGGYTF
TGTGCCAGCAGTGCGGGACGGGGTGGTGGCTACACCTTC
>TRBJ2-1|NA|NA|TRBV14|13
CASSRVGYNEQFF
TGTGCCAGCAGCCGAGTGGGGTACAATGAGCAGTTCTTC
>TRBJ2-7|NA|many|TRBV6-7|14
CASSYPGTTYEQYF
TGTGCCAGCAGTTACCCCGGGACCACCTACGAGCAGTACTTC
>TRBJ2-2|NA|NA|TRBV20-1|15
CSARLEEQGGGELFF
TGCAGTGCTCGTCTTGAGGAACAGGGAGGCGGGGAGCTGTTTTTT
>TRBJ1-2|NA|many|TRBV30|13
CAWSVTGTYGYTF
TGTGCCTGGAGTGTAACAGGGACCTATGGCTACACCTTC
>TRBJ2-6|NA|many|TRBV14|16
CASSPGLRSGANVLTF
TGTGCCAGCAGCCCGGGACTGCGCTCTGGGGCCAACGTCCTGACTTTC
>TRBJ1-2|NA|many|TRBV29-1|12
CSVEQGNYGYTF
TGCAGCGTTGAACAGGGTAACTATGGCTACACCTTC
>TRBJ1-3|NA|many|TRBV6-2/TRBV6-3|15
CASSYSGISGNTIYF
TGTGCCAGCAGTTACTCGGGCATCTCTGGAAACACCATATATTTT
>TRBJ2-7|NA|NA|TRBV19|16
CAISTPGQSSSYEQYF
TGTGCCATTAGTACCCCCGGACAGTCGAGCTCCTACGAGCAGTACTTC
>TRBJ2-1|NA|many|TRBV7-2|11
CASSLGGGEFF
TGTGCCAGCAGCCTGGGGGGGGGCGAGTTCTTC
>TRBJ1-4|TRBD1|many|TRBV7-6|14
CASSSGTGSEKLFF
TGTGCCAGCAGCTCCGGGACAGGGTCGGAAAAACTGTTTTTT
>TRBJ2-7|NA|many|TRBV7-2|15
CASSLVGGTSYEQYF
TGTGCCAGCAGCTTAGTAGGGGGGACCTCCTACGAGCAGTACTTC
>TRBJ2-2|NA|many|TRBV6-1|13
CASSVHSTGELFF
TGTGCCAGCAGTGTACACTCGACCGGGGAGCTGTTTTTT
>TRBJ2-2|NA|many|TRBV6-6|16
CASSPWAGGGTGELFF
TGTGCCAGCAGTCCCTGGGCGGGTGGCGGGACCGGGGAGCTGTTTTTT
>TRBJ2-1|NA|many|TRBV20-1|16
CSARDPTGSYRNEQFF
TGCAGTGCTAGAGACCCCACCGGGAGCTACCGGAATGAGCAGTTCTTC
>TRBJ2-2|TRBD2|many|TRBV20-1|15
CSASSGGRAGGELFF
TGCAGTGCTAGCTCCGGCGGGAGGGCCGGGGGGGAGCTGTTTTTT
>TRBJ1-3|NA|many|TRBV20-1|15
CSARDPGWSGNTIYF
TGCAGTGCTAGAGATCCAGGGTGGTCTGGAAACACCATATATTTT
>TRBJ2-1|NA|many|TRBV25-1|14
CATGDLGPYNEQFF
TGTGCCACCGGGGACCTAGGCCCCTACAATGAGCAGTTCTTC
>TRBJ1-1|NA|many|TRBV5-6|13
CASSLPGNTEAFF
TGTGCCAGCAGCTTGCCGGGGAACACTGAAGCTTTCTTT
>TRBJ2-7|NA|many|TRBV20-1|16
CSAYPLGGSSSYEQYF
TGCAGTGCTTACCCACTTGGGGGAAGTAGCTCCTACGAGCAGTACTTC
>TRBJ2-2|TRBD2|many|TRBV15|16
CATSRSTGLVAGELFF
TGTGCCACCAGCAGATCCACGGGACTAGTGGCCGGGGAGCTGTTTTTT
>TRBJ2-1|TRBD2|many|TRBV24-1|16
CATSDSSGGSYNEQFF
TGTGCCACCAGTGACTCTAGCGGGGGCTCCTACAATGAGCAGTTCTTC